This TCR beta chain was profiled in a study of graft-versus-host responses after intestinal transplantation. Whole-study context: Multivisceral, liver-intestinal, or isolated intestinal grafts went to recipients. Recipients uniformly received anti-thymocyte globulin induction, followed by tacrolimus and steroids for around 3 years. General observations from the study: In recipient marrow, GvH clones were found, and some appeared first in ileum or blood. Within allografts, high graft-versus-host to host-versus-graft clonal ratios were seen among patients with graft-donor T cell macrochimerism.

As for this clone: What it binds is not known.

Per the germline V gene, CDR1 is SGHAT and CDR2 is FQNNGV. This CDR3 has 17 amino acids. The V and J ends lost 0 bases and 3 bases respectively, with 18 bases between them. Clones were sequenced by immunoSEQ multiplex PCR, and TCRdb holds only the in-frame ones, with some missing. The profile shows 74,000 or so clones, about nine tenths of them singletons. The clonotype was recovered from a human patient who received an intestinal transplant, so some T cells may come from the graft donor. The chain links TRBV11-2 to TRBJ2-7; TRBD2 might be the D (6 bases). The material sequenced was PBMCs, taken 98 days after intestinal transplantation. CDR3 protein: CASSLDPRRDSVYEQYF. Written as DNA, the CDR3 is TGTGCCAGCAGCTTAGATCCGAGGAGGGATTCCGTCTACGAGCAGTACTTC. Looking up the rest from reference TRBV11-2 and TRBJ2-7 gives the full variable domain: EAGVAQSPRYKIIEKRQSVAFWCNPISGHATLYWYQQILGQGPKLLIQFQNNGVVDDSQLPKDRFSAERLKGVDSTLKIQPAKLEDSAVYLCASSLDPRRDSVYEQYFGPGTRLTVT.